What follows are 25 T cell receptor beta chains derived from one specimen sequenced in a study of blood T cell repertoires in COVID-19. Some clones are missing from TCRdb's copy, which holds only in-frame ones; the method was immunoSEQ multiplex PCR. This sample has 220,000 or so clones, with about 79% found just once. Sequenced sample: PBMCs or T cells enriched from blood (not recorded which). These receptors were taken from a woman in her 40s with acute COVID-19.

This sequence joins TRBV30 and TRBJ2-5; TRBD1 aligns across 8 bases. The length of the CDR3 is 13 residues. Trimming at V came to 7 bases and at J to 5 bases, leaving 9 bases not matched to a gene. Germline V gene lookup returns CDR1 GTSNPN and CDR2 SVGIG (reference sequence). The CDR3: CALAGGGGETQYF. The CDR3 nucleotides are TGTGCCTTAGCAGGGGGCGGCGGGGAGACCCAGTACTTC.

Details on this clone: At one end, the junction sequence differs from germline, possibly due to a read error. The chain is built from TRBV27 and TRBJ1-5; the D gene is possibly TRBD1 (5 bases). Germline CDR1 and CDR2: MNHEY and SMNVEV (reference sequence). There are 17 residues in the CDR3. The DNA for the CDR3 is TGTGTCAGCAGTTTATACGGGGGACTTTATAGCAATCAGCCCCAGCATTTT. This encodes CVSSLYGGLYSNQPQHF.

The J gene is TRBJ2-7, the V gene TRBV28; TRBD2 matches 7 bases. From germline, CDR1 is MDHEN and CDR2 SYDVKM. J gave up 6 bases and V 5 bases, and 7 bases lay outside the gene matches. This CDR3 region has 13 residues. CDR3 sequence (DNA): TGTGCCAGCAGTCCCCCTCTAGCGGCCGAGCAGTACTTC. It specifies CASSPPLAAEQYF.

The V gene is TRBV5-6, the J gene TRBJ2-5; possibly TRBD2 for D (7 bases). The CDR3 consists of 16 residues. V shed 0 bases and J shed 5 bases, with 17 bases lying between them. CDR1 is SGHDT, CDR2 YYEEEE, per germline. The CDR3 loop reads CASSLVAGARGETQYF. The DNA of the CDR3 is TGTGCCAGCAGCTTGGTCGCGGGGGCTAGGGGGGAGACCCAGTACTTC.

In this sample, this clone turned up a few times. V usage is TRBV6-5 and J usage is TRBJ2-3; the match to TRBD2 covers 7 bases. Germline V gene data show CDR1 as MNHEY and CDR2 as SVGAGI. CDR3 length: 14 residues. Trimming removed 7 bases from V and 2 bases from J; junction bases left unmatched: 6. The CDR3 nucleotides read TGTGCCAGCAATCCGGGAGGATTCACAGATACGCAGTATTTT. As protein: CASNPGGFTDTQYF.

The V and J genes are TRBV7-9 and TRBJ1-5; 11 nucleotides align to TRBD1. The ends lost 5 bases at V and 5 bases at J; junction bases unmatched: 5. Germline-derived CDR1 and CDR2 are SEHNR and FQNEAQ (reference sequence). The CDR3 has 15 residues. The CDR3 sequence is CASSPGTGGDQPQHF. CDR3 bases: TGTGCCAGCAGCCCCGGGACAGGGGGGGATCAGCCCCAGCATTTT.

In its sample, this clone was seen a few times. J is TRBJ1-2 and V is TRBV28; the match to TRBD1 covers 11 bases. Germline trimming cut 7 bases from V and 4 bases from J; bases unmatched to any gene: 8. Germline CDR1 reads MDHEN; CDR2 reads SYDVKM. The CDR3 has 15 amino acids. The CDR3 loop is CASTADRGHSYGYTF. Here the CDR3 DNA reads TGTGCCAGCACCGCGGACAGGGGGCATAGCTATGGCTACACCTTC.

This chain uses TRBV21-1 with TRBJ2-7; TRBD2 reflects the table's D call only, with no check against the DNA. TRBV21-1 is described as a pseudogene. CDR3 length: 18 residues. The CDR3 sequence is CASSKAKASGSTSYEQYF. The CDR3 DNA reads TGTGCCAGCAGCAAGGCTAAGGCTAGCGGGAGTACCTCCTACGAGCAGTACTTC.

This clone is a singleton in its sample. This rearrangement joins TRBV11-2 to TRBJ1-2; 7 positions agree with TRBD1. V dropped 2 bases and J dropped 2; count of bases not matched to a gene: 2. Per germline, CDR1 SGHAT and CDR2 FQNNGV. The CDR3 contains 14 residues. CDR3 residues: CASSLSGQNYGYTF. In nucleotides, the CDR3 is TGTGCCAGCAGCTTATCGGGACAGAACTATGGCTACACCTTC.

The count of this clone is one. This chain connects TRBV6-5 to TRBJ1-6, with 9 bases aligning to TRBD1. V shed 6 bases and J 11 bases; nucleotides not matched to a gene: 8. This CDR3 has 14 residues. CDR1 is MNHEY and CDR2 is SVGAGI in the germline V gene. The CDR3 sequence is CASRLGQGSTPLHF. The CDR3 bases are TGTGCCAGCAGGCTGGGACAGGGAAGTACACCCCTCCACTTT.

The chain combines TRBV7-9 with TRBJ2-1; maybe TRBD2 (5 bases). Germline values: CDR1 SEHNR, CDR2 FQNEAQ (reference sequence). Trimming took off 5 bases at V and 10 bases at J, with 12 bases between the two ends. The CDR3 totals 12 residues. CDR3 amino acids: CASSMDFREQFF. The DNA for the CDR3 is TGTGCCAGCAGCATGGACTTCCGAGAGCAGTTCTTC.

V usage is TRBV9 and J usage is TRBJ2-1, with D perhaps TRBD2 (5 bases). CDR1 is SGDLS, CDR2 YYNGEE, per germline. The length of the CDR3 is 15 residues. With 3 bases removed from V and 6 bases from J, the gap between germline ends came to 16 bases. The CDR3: CASSASHGLLNEQFF. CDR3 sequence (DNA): TGTGCCAGCAGCGCCAGCCACGGACTCCTCAATGAGCAGTTCTTC.

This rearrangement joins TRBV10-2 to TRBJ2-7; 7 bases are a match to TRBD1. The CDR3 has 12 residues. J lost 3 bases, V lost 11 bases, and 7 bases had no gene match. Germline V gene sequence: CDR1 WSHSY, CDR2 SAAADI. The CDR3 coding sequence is TGCGCCGGACAGGTTGAGGGCTACGAGCAGTACTTC. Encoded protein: CAGQVEGYEQYF.

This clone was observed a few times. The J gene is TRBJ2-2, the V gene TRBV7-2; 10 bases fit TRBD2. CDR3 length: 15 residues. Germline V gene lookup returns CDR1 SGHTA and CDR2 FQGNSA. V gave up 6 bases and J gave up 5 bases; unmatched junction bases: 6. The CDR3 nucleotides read TGTGCCAGCAGTCAGCGGGGGGGCCGGACCGGGGAGCTGTTTTTT. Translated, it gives CASSQRGGRTGELFF.

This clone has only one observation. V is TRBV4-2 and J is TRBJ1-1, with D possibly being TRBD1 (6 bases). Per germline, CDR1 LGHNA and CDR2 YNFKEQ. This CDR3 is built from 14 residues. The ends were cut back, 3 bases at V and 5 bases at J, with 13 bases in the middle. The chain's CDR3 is CASSQRGGETEAFF. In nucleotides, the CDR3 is TGTGCCAGCAGCCAGAGGGGGGGGGAAACTGAAGCTTTCTTT.

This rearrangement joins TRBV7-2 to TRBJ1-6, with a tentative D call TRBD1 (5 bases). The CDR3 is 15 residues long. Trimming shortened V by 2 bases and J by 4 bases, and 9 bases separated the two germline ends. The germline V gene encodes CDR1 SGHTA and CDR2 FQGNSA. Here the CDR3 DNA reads TGTGCCAGCAGCTTATTAGGGGAATATAATTCACCCCTCCACTTT. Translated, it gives CASSLLGEYNSPLHF.

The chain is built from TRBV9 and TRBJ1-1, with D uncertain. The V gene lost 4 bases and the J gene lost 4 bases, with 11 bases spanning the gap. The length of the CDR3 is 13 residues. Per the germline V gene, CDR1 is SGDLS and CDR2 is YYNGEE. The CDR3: CASSPRGITEAFF. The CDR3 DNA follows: TGTGCCAGCAGCCCTAGAGGGATCACTGAAGCTTTCTTT.

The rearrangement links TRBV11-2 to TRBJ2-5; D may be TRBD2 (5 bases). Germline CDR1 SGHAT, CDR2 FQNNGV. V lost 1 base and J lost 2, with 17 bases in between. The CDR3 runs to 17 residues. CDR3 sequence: CASSLVGGGYPQETQYF. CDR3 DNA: TGTGCCAGCAGCTTAGTAGGAGGCGGGTATCCGCAAGAGACCCAGTACTTC.

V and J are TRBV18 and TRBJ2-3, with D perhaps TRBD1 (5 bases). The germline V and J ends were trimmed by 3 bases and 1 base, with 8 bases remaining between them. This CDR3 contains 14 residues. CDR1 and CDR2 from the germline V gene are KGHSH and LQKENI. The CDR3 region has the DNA TGTGCCAGCTCACCCAGGGTCGGCACAGATACGCAGTATTTT. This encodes CASSPRVGTDTQYF.

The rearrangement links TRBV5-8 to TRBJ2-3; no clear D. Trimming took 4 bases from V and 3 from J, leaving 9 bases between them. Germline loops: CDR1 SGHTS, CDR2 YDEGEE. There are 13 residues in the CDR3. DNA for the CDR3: TGTGCCAGCAGCCTGGGCGATACAGATACGCAGTATTTT. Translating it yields CASSLGDTDTQYF. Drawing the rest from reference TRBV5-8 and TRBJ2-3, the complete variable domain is EAGVTQSPTHLIKTRGQQATLRCSPISGHTSVYWYQQALGLGLQFLLWYDEGEERNRGNFPPRFSGRQFPNYSSELNVNALELEDSALYLCASSLGDTDTQYFGPGTRLTVL.

CDR3 loop: CASSPGTGFGYGYTF. CDR3 bases: TGTGCCAGCTCACCGGGGACAGGGTTTGGCTATGGCTACACCTTC. The rearrangement uses TRBV18 and TRBJ1-2; 9 nucleotides align to TRBD1. The CDR3 is 15 amino acids. With 3 bases clipped from V and 4 bases from J, the junction kept 6 bases outside the gene matches. Looked up from germline, CDR1 is KGHSH and CDR2 is LQKENI.

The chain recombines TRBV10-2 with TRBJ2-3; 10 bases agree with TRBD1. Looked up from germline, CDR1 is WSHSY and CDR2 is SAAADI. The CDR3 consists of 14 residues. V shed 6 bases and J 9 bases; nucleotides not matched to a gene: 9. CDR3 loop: CASSPGTGEGTQYF. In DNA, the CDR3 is TGCGCCAGCAGCCCCGGGACAGGGGAAGGGACGCAGTATTTT.

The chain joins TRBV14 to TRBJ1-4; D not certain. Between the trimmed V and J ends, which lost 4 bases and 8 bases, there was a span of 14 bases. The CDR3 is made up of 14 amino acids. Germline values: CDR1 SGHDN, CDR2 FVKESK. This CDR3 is CASSRAVAVEKLFF. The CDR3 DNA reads TGTGCCAGCAGCCGCGCGGTAGCTGTCGAAAAACTGTTTTTT.

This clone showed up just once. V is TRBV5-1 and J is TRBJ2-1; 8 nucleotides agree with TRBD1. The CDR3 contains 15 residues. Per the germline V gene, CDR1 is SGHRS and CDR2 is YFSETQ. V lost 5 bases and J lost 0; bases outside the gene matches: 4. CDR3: CASRPTGGSYNEQFF. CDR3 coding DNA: TGCGCCAGCAGACCCACAGGGGGCTCCTACAATGAGCAGTTCTTC.

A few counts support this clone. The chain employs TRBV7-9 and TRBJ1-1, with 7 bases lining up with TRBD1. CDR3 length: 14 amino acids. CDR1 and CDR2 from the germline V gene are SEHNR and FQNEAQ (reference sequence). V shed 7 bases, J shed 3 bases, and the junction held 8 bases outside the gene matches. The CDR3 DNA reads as TGTGCCAGCACCCCTGCAGGGGGATACACTGAAGCTTTCTTT. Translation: CASTPAGGYTEAFF.